The 8 T cell receptor beta chains reported below all come from one sample, sequenced in a study of T cell repertoires in cytomegalovirus infection. TCRdb re-called the reads through MiXCR, storing one row per CDR3 protein. The sample yields over 300,000 distinct CDR3 sequences, 9% to 9.5% seen once. Sequenced material: PBMCs. The source of these receptors is a human donor in good health (CMV status not recorded). Some clones in this sample may be carry-over from other donors' samples.

J is TRBJ1-2 and V is TRBV12-3 or TRBV12-4; possibly TRBD1 for D (6 bases). The CDR3 loop spans 13 amino acids. The germline V and J ends were trimmed by 2 bases and 8 bases, with 12 bases remaining between them. In DNA, the CDR3 is TGTGCCAGCAGTTTAATGAGGGGGAAGGGCTACACCTTC. It yields the protein CASSLMRGKGYTF.

This clonotype has a handful of counts. The V and J genes are TRBV28 and TRBJ2-1; D unresolved. V lost 6 bases and J lost 8, with 5 bases in between. Germline loops: CDR1 MDHEN, CDR2 SYDVKM. The CDR3 covers 10 residues. CDR3 sequence (DNA): TGTGCCAGCAGCGGGTATGAGCAGTTCTTC. Translating it yields CASSGYEQFF.

The sample holds many counts of this clonotype. The J gene is TRBJ2-5, the V gene TRBV7-2; 8 bases agree with TRBD2. Germline CDR1 and CDR2: SGHTA and FQGNSA. The CDR3 is 14 residues long. V trimming: 5 bases; J trimming: 5 bases; junction bases outside the gene matches: 7. The CDR3: CASSVFRGRETQYF. CDR3 in DNA: TGTGCCAGCAGCGTATTTCGCGGGAGGGAGACCCAGTACTTC.

Many counts were recorded for this clonotype. This chain connects TRBV7-8 to TRBJ1-1; D is unclear. The V end was cut by 8 bases, the J end by 6 bases, with 13 bases between. The CDR3 extends over 12 amino acids. Germline V CDR1 and CDR2: SGHVS, FQNEAQ. CDR3 in DNA: TGTGCCAGCCCATTTCACGGAGCTGAAGCTTTCTTT. This translates into CASPFHGAEAFF.

The CDR3 DNA sequence: TGTGCCAGCAGCGTGGGACTAGCGGGAGGAGTCTCCTACAATGAGCAGTTCTTC. It translates to CASSVGLAGGVSYNEQFF. The chain recombines TRBV12-3 or TRBV12-4 with TRBJ2-1; 15 nucleotides line up with TRBD2. This CDR3 is 18 amino acids long. The V gene end was trimmed by 6 bases and the J gene end by 0 bases; junction bases not matched to a gene: 6.

The chain combines TRBV12-3 or TRBV12-4 with TRBJ1-4, with D uncertain. The CDR3 runs 12 residues. The V end lost 5 bases, the J end lost 6 bases, and 7 bases lay between the germline ends. CDR3 protein: CASSLTHEKLFF. CDR3 DNA: TGTGCCAGCAGTCTTACCCATGAAAAACTGTTTTTT.

V gene TRBV7-9 combines with J gene TRBJ2-2; D is possibly TRBD1 (6 bases). From germline, CDR1 is SEHNR and CDR2 FQNEAQ (reference sequence). Trimming took 4 bases from V and 3 from J, leaving 9 bases between them. There are 14 residues in the CDR3. The CDR3 region has the DNA TGTGCCAGCAGCTGGCAGGGGTACACCGGGGAGCTGTTTTTT. It translates to CASSWQGYTGELFF.

This sequence joins TRBV4-1 and TRBJ1-1, with a weak D call TRBD1 (5 bases). Deletions cut 3 bases from V and 3 bases from J, with 14 bases between. The CDR3 is made up of 15 amino acids. Germline V gene data show CDR1 as MGHRA and CDR2 as YSYEKL. The CDR3 loop is CASSHRTGVYTEAFF. In DNA, the CDR3 is TGCGCCAGCAGCCACCGGACGGGGGTTTACACTGAAGCTTTCTTT.